This TCR beta chain was found in a study of long-term antiretroviral therapy in people with HIV. Survey-level immunoSEQ v3.0 assays were run. Produced via immunoSEQ multiplex PCR; TCRdb's table is partial and in-frame only. The table records 20,000 to 25,000 clones, 86% of them present only once. The CDR3 spans 16 residues. The germline V gene has CDR1 MNHEY and CDR2 SMNVEV (reference sequence). Trimming took off 7 bases at V and 0 bases at J, with 16 bases between the two ends. The material sequenced was unsorted PBMCs, taken 1.9 years after starting antiretroviral therapy. The chain has TRBV27 and TRBJ2-1, with unresolved D. This receptor was identified in a woman aged 25 to 39 with HIV. The CDR3 region is CASTLVGGSSYNEQFF. In DNA form, the CDR3 reads TGTGCCAGCACCCTGGTGGGCGGCAGCTCCTACAATGAGCAGTTCTTC.